These T cell receptor beta chains were read from a single sample in a study of cytomegalovirus exposure and HLA in healthy donors. Using immunoSEQ multiplex PCR, the repertoire was profiled, and TCRdb retains in-frame clones only, with some absent. This sample has about 21,000 clones, with 95% to 97% found just once. Input material: PBMCs. The source of these receptors is a man aged 25 to 40 in good health and CMV-seropositive. Each CDR3 is given with its conserved first and last residue. The D gene is left open where the match is weak. Some rows mark clone size as missing; the rest say once, few, many or name a class of expanded clone.

len	abundance	d_gene	v_gene	j_gene	CDR3nt	CDR3aa
13	once	TRBD1	TRBV13	TRBJ2-3	TGTGCCAGCAGCCCGGACAGGGTATGTACGCAGTATTTT	CASSPDRVCTQYF
15	NA	NA	TRBV6-5	TRBJ2-7	TGTGCCAGCAGTTATACGGGGTCCATCACCTACGAGCAGTACTTC	CASSYTGSITYEQYF
14	NA	NA	TRBV7-9	TRBJ2-3	TGTGCCAGCAGCGATGGGCCATTAACAGATACGCAGTATTTT	CASSDGPLTDTQYF
14	NA	NA	TRBV28	TRBJ2-7	TGTGCCAGCCTCTCGGATGAGGGCTCCTACGAGCAGTACTTC	CASLSDEGSYEQYF
14	NA	TRBD1	TRBV5-4	TRBJ2-7	TGTGCCAGCAGCTACACAGGGGGTATCTACGAGCAGTACTTC	CASSYTGGIYEQYF
16	NA	TRBD1	TRBV5-1	TRBJ2-1	TGCGCCAGTTCCAAAGACAGGGAAAGGCCCTACAATGAGCAGTTCTTC	CASSKDRERPYNEQFF
12	NA	NA	TRBV7-7	TRBJ2-7	TGTGCTAGCAGCCTTCCCGGGGGCGAGCAGTACTTC	CASSLPGGEQYF
13	NA	NA	TRBV7-3	TRBJ2-2	TGTGCCAGCAGCGTTTCTAACACCGGGGAGCTGTTTTTT	CASSVSNTGELFF
11	NA	NA	TRBV27	TRBJ1-1	TGTGCCAGCAGTTCCCTCACTGAAGCTTTCTTT	CASSSLTEAFF
14	NA	NA	TRBV28	TRBJ1-2	TGTGCCAGCAGTTTAATTGGGCAGGGCCATGGCTACACCTTC	CASSLIGQGHGYTF
13	NA	NA	TRBV13	TRBJ2-3	TGTGCCAGCAGCCCGGACAGCATATGGACGCAGTATTTT	CASSPDSIWTQYF
13	NA	NA	TRBV29-1	TRBJ1-2	TGCAGCGTTGTGAAGGGAGTCAGCTATGGCTACACCTTC	CSVVKGVSYGYTF
14	NA	TRBD2	TRBV11-2	TRBJ2-7	TGTGCCAGCAGCGGTTGGGAGGGCTCCTACGAGCAGTACTTC	CASSGWEGSYEQYF
15	NA	TRBD2	TRBV6-1	TRBJ2-7	TGTGCCAGCAGCCGGACTAGCGAGAGCTCCTACGAGCAGTACTTC	CASSRTSESSYEQYF
18	NA	TRBD1	TRBV6-1	TRBJ2-6	TGTGCCAGCAGTGGGGGGACAGGGAGGGTCTCTGGGGCCAACGTCCTGACTTTC	CASSGGTGRVSGANVLTF
15	NA	TRBD1	TRBV28	TRBJ2-5	TGTGCCAGCAGTCTGGACAGGGGGCGCCAGGAGACCCAGTACTTC	CASSLDRGRQETQYF
14	NA	NA	TRBV9	TRBJ2-3	TGTGCCAGCAGCCCCAGCCGGGGAGTAGATACGCAGTATTTT	CASSPSRGVDTQYF
15	NA	TRBD2	TRBV5-5	TRBJ2-1	TGTGCCAGCAGCAATGGACTAGCGGACTACAATGAGCAGTTCTTC	CASSNGLADYNEQFF
15	NA	TRBD1	TRBV4-3	TRBJ2-7	TGCGCCAGCAGCCAAGATCCGGGACAGGGGTACGAGCAGTACTTC	CASSQDPGQGYEQYF
15	NA	TRBD2	TRBV7-3	TRBJ2-1	TGTGCCAGCAGCCTAGGACTAGCCTCCTACAATGAGCAGTTCTTC	CASSLGLASYNEQFF
15	NA	TRBD1	TRBV7-6	TRBJ2-7	TGTGCCAGCAGCACCCGACAGGGAACCTCCTACGAGCAGTACTTC	CASSTRQGTSYEQYF
15	NA	TRBD2	TRBV9	TRBJ2-7	TGTGCCAGCAGCCCCTCCACCGGGACTAGCGCTGAGCAGTACTTC	CASSPSTGTSAEQYF
14	NA	NA	TRBV7-2	TRBJ1-2	TGTGCCAGCAGCGCCAGGGGTCAAGCGGAGGGCTACACCTTC	CASSARGQAEGYTF
15	NA	TRBD1	TRBV19	TRBJ2-7	TGTGCCAGTACTCCAGACAGGGCCCATTCCTACGAGCAGTACTTC	CASTPDRAHSYEQYF
13	NA	NA	TRBV5-1	TRBJ1-2	TGCGCCAGCAGCTTCGGGGCTAACTATGGCTACACCTTC	CASSFGANYGYTF
13	NA	TRBD1	TRBV29-1	TRBJ1-5	TGCAGCGTTCGGACAGGGTTCAATCAGCCCCAGCATTTT	CSVRTGFNQPQHF
14	NA	TRBD2	TRBV7-8	TRBJ2-1	TGTGCCAGCACCCCTATTAGCGGGAGGGGTGAGCAGTTCTTC	CASTPISGRGEQFF
15	NA	TRBD2	TRBV7-2	TRBJ2-2	TGTGCCAGCAGCTTAGGGGGACTAGACTTCAGGGAGCTGTTTTTT	CASSLGGLDFRELFF
19	NA	TRBD2	TRBV5-1	TRBJ2-3	TGCGCCAGCAGCTTAAGGACTAGCGGGAGGGCCGTGGGGACAGATACGCAGTATTTT	CASSLRTSGRAVGTDTQYF
13	NA	TRBD1	TRBV28	TRBJ1-2	TGTGCCAGCACCAGGGGACAGGGCAGAGGCTACACCTTC	CASTRGQGRGYTF
12	NA	NA	TRBV7-9	TRBJ1-2	TGTGCCAGCAGCTTTAATCGAGTTGACTACACCTTC	CASSFNRVDYTF
14	NA	TRBD2	TRBV28	TRBJ2-7	TGTGCCAGCAAGAAGGGACTAGCATACTACGAGCAGTACTTC	CASKKGLAYYEQYF
15	NA	TRBD2	TRBV7-3	TRBJ2-1	TGTGCCAGCAGCTTAACTAGCGGGGCCTACAATGAGCAGTTCTTC	CASSLTSGAYNEQFF
13	NA	NA	TRBV7-2	TRBJ1-1	TGTGCCAGCAGCCTAGGGGCGAACACTGAAGCTTTCTTT	CASSLGANTEAFF
14	NA	NA	TRBV5-4	TRBJ2-2	TGTGCCAGCAGCCGGGACTTGGACACCGGGGAGCTGTTTTTT	CASSRDLDTGELFF
12	NA	NA	TRBV7-8	TRBJ2-5	TGTGCCAGCAGCTTAGTAGAGGCGGGTCAGTACTTC	CASSLVEAGQYF